This T cell receptor beta chain comes out of a study of T cells in tuberculosis. For the study at large: Sequenced TCRs come from CD1B-GMM tetramer-binding T cells. The study, taken as a whole, reports: Smaller alpha distances in active tuberculosis partly reflected shorter CDR3-alpha lengths. Smaller distances to GMM-specific TCRs suggested their expansion in active tuberculosis.

The repertoire was sequenced with immunoSEQ multiplex PCR; TCRdb's copy has only in-frame clones and lacks some. Of tens of thousands of clones in the sample, 85% to 90% were seen once. In the case of this clone: The antigen is not known.

In germline, CDR1 is MNHEY, CDR2 SMNVEV (reference sequence). V shed 3 bases and J shed 0 bases, with 14 bases lying between them. The CDR3 has 16 amino acids. On average around 95,000 T cells per donor were immunosequenced. The chain links TRBV27 to TRBJ1-1; D unclear. The sequence derives from a donor aged 5 to 30 with latent tuberculosis or without tuberculosis infection. The sample taken for sequencing was PBMCs. The CDR3 loop reads CASSFSAGYMNTEAFF. As DNA, the CDR3 is TGTGCCAGCAGTTTCTCCGCAGGATACATGAACACTGAAGCTTTCTTT.